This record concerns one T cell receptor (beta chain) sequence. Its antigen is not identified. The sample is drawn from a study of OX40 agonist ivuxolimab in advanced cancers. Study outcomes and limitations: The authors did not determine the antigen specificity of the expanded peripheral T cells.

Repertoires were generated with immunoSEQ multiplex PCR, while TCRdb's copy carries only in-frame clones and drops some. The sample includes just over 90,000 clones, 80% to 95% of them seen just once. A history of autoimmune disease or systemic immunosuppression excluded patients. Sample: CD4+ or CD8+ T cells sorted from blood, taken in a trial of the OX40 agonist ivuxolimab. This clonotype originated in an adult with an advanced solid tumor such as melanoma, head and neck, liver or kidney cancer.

The CDR3 sequence: CASSLGWDTEAFF. DNA of the CDR3: TGTGCCAGCAGCTTAGGATGGGACACTGAAGCTTTCTTT. The genes are TRBV11-2 and TRBJ1-1; D unclear. This CDR3 has 13 amino acids. V shed 1 base and J shed 3 bases, with 6 bases lying between them. Germline-derived CDR1 and CDR2 are SGHAT and FQNNGV.